This T cell receptor beta chain derives from a study of cytotoxic CD8 clonotypes in ibrutinib-treated CLL (dated by TCRdb to about 2021). Regarding the research as a whole: The cohort was composed of about a dozen relapsed/refractory and about 15 treatment-naive patients; IGHV unmutated status was identified in 17 to 18 patients. Responses were partial in some 24 patients and complete in 2; after median about 68 months follow-up, around 14 stayed in remission and 12 progressed. The response samples were drawn at a median of approximately 12 months into treatment, with a range of about 6 to 36 months. On average, each sample had roughly 250,000 productive templates and 94,082 productive rearrangements. Of the 86 participants in the trial, about two dozen had longitudinal samples available. Cryopreserved peripheral blood mononuclear cells were collected before treatment, at response, and at either disease progression or sustained remission. Every sample from remission and from progressive disease was obtained while the patients were still on ibrutinib.

Via the germline V gene (reference sequence), CDR1 is SEHNR and CDR2 FQNEAQ. V loses 5 bases of germline sequence and J loses 4 bases, and the interval between the two ends is 11 bases. Including cysteine and phenylalanine, the CDR3 has 13 amino acids. CDR3 DNA only is kept here, 39 bases in frame from base 1. The sample's time point label is to be understood as: 24 months on ibrutinib. Around 1.8 micrograms of genomic DNA were extracted from cryopreserved PBMCs for TCR beta library preparation. High-throughput TCR beta sequencing was performed on longitudinal blood samples from CLL patients receiving ibrutinib monotherapy. The patients took part in an open-label, single-center phase 2 trial of ibrutinib monotherapy. On a MiSeq, deep resolution sequencing aimed for a depth between 1 in 1 million and 1 in 200,000 T cells, with each clonotype covered approximately 9.8x on average. TCR beta libraries were generated with the immunoSEQ hsTCRB Kit. The paper's processing steps were these. ImmunoSEQ Data Assistant and ImmunoSEQ Analyzer were used for data analysis, and V, D and J genes were assigned according to IMGT definitions. Clonality, which ranges from 0 to 1, was calculated as one minus the normalized Shannon entropy of productive rearrangement frequencies. Public clonotype analysis was restricted to overrepresented clonotypes comprising at least 0.05% of each patient's repertoire. About a dozen age-matched healthy donor repertoires from immuneACCESS served as clonality controls. The source is immuneACCESS, and TCRdb retained only in-frame sequences with V and J called. Part of the clones is not carried over; for the studies checked, unresolved V genes explain less than half of this, and the remainder is unexplained. The DNA was the basis for D and trimming; V, J and clone size are from that table. The sample profile shows approximately 90,000 clones; around 77% of them were found once. Roughly 24% of the sample is taken by the ten largest.

With regard to this clone: It lacks a known antigen. Qualities for individual bases were not recorded, and no much larger clone is one base off.

What the work shows at the level of the full study, not this receptor alone: Public clonotypes were rare and either shrank or stayed stable during treatment, and the rise in clonality at ibrutinib response reflected expansion of private clonotypes. An increase in clonality was observed at ibrutinib response, with clonality remaining stable during sustained remission and falling back toward baseline at progression. Baseline clonality exceeded that of age-matched healthy donors and correlated strongly with circulating CD8+ T-cell counts. Sampling times were not matched between sustained-remission and progressing patients, and lymph node repertoires were not studied.

This sample comprised PBMCs, obtained after 24 months of ibrutinib treatment. The sequence was collected from a human donor with chronic lymphocytic leukemia. The chain links TRBV7-9 with TRBJ1-1, with an unclear D gene assignment. The nucleotide sequence is TGTGCCAGCAGCCCCGCGGGGTCCACTGAAGCTTTCTTT. Its amino acids are CASSPAGSTEAFF. Reference TRBV7-9 and TRBJ1-1 genes cover what lies past the CDR3, so the full variable domain is DTGVSQNPRHKITKRGQNVTFRCDPISEHNRLYWYRQTLGQGPEFLTYFQNEAQLEKSRLLSDRFSAERPKGSFSTLEIQRTEQGDSAMYLCASSPAGSTEAFFGQGTRLTVV.